What follows are 31 T cell receptor beta chains derived from one specimen sequenced in a study of T cell responses to AZD1222 COVID-19 vaccine. Clones were sequenced by immunoSEQ multiplex PCR, and TCRdb holds only the in-frame ones, with some missing. Of over 100,000 clones in the sample, 85% to 90% were seen once. The sequencing used peripheral blood, collected on day 0 of AZD1222 vaccination. These receptors all stem from an adult in good health.

V and J are TRBV7-2 and TRBJ2-7, with 12 bases aligning to TRBD1. Germline CDR1 and CDR2: SGHTA and FQGNSA. The CDR3 has 15 amino acids. With V trimmed by 4 bases and J by 5 bases, 6 bases remained unmatched. The CDR3 loop is CASSWGTGGFNEQYF. The CDR3 nucleotides are TGTGCCAGCAGCTGGGGGACAGGGGGCTTCAACGAGCAGTACTTC.

The V gene is TRBV18, the J gene TRBJ2-7; no firm D call. The V gene lost 4 bases and the J gene lost 3 bases, with 7 bases spanning the gap. CDR3 length: 12 residues. The germline V gene has CDR1 KGHSH and CDR2 LQKENI. The CDR3 DNA sequence: TGTGCCAGCTCACGAGAAGACTACGAGCAGTACTTC. This sequence encodes CASSREDYEQYF.

In this sample, this clone turned up a few times. The V and J genes are TRBV30 and TRBJ2-1; 12 bases match TRBD2. In germline, CDR1 is GTSNPN, CDR2 SVGIG (reference sequence). After removal of 3 bases from V and 8 bases from J, the junction contained 8 bases not matched to a gene. The CDR3 contains 15 residues. CDR3 nucleotides: TGTGCCTGGAGACCCCTAGCGGGAGGGCCCCATGAGCAGTTCTTC. It yields the protein CAWRPLAGGPHEQFF.

This chain links TRBV6-6 with TRBJ1-2; no firm D call. Germline CDR1 reads MNHNY; CDR2 reads SVGAGI (reference sequence). The CDR3 runs 16 residues. V lost 2 bases and J 0 bases, leaving 13 bases between the germline ends. In DNA, the CDR3 is TGTGCCAGCAGTTACGTCGCGGCAGACCCTAACTATGGCTACACCTTC. Its translation: CASSYVAADPNYGYTF.

This rearrangement joins TRBV24-1 to TRBJ2-1; the match to TRBD1 covers 10 bases. CDR1 and CDR2 (germline): KGHDR, SFDVKD. J lost 10 bases, V lost 4 bases, and 12 bases had no gene match. This CDR3 has 16 amino acids. CDR3: CATSDRQGASVGEQFF. The CDR3 DNA sequence: TGTGCCACCAGTGACCGACAGGGGGCAAGTGTTGGGGAGCAGTTCTTC.

The V call is TRBV5-1, the J call TRBJ1-2; D unclear. CDR1 and CDR2 (germline): SGHRS, YFSETQ. V lost 2 bases and J lost 0, with 14 bases in between. The CDR3 consists of 16 residues. The CDR3 sequence is CASSLFPGRSNYGYTF. CDR3 coding DNA: TGCGCCAGCAGCTTATTCCCCGGGCGTTCTAACTATGGCTACACCTTC.

The chain couples TRBV6-5 to TRBJ1-1; TRBD1 agrees at 7 bases. The CDR3 is 14 amino acids. The V gene's germline CDR1 is MNHEY and CDR2 SVGAGI. With V trimmed by 5 bases and J by 4 bases, 7 bases remained unmatched. CDR3 coding DNA: TGTGCCAGCAGTAAAAGGACAGGAGGCACTGAAGCTTTCTTT. Its protein product is CASSKRTGGTEAFF.

This clone was detected only once. This chain uses TRBV6-5 with TRBJ1-3, with D unclear. The V gene lost 5 bases and the J gene lost 0 bases, with 8 bases spanning the gap. Germline V gene sequence: CDR1 MNHEY, CDR2 SVGAGI. This CDR3 has 14 residues. CDR3 amino acids: CASSKTSSGNTIYF. For the CDR3, the DNA is TGTGCCAGCAGTAAGACATCCTCTGGAAACACCATATATTTT.

CDR3 region: CASSLGTENSPLHF. The CDR3 nucleotides are TGTGCCAGCAGCTTGGGGACAGAAAATTCACCCCTCCACTTT. The chain couples TRBV7-3 to TRBJ1-6; 7 bases map to TRBD1. V dropped 3 bases and J dropped 7; count of bases not matched to a gene: 3. Looked up from germline, CDR1 is SGHTA and CDR2 is FQGTGA. The length of the CDR3 is 14 residues.

This chain links TRBV10-2 with TRBJ1-1; 7 bases fit TRBD1. The J segment lost 1 base and the V segment lost 5 bases, leaving 10 bases of the junction unmatched. Germline CDR1 WSHSY, CDR2 SAAADI. The CDR3 is made up of 16 amino acids. The CDR3 region has the DNA TGCGCCAGCAGTACTCAATCCGGGACAGCGAACACTGAAGCTTTCTTT. This translates into CASSTQSGTANTEAFF.

The chain employs TRBV3-1 (or the pseudogene TRBV3-2) and TRBJ1-1, with D uncertain. With 4 bases removed from V and 6 bases from J, the gap between germline ends came to 21 bases. The CDR3 runs to 16 residues. Germline V gene data show CDR1 as LGHDT and CDR2 as YNNKEL (reference sequence). The CDR3 coding sequence is TGTGCCAGCAGCCCTCCGGAGGGTATGGGTAGGGCTGAAGCTTTCTTT. Translating gives CASSPPEGMGRAEAFF.

The genes are TRBV29-1 and TRBJ1-1, with D possibly matching TRBD1 (5 bases). The germline V gene encodes CDR1 SQVTM and CDR2 ANQGSEA. This CDR3 comprises 13 residues. V was cut by 8 bases and J by 2 bases, with 15 bases left in between. The CDR3 sequence is CSSPGTGNTEAFF. CDR3 sequence (DNA): TGCAGCTCCCCCGGGACGGGTAACACTGAAGCTTTCTTT.

This clone has just one count. V is TRBV27 and J is TRBJ1-6; D ambiguous. The CDR3 sequence is 15 residues long. V lost 6 bases, J lost 5 bases, and 14 bases lay in between. Germline V gene lookup returns CDR1 MNHEY and CDR2 SMNVEV (reference sequence). CDR3 nucleotide sequence: TGTGCCAGCAGGCTCGGACGGACTAATAATTCACCCCTCCACTTT. Amino acids: CASRLGRTNNSPLHF.

The chain recombines TRBV5-8 with TRBJ2-3; D might be TRBD1 (5 bases). V lost 0 bases to trimming and J lost 1 base, with 15 bases between them. CDR3 length: 17 amino acids. The V gene's germline CDR1 is SGHTS and CDR2 YDEGEE. In DNA, the CDR3 is TGTGCCAGCAGCTTGGGTCGCAGGGCTGATGGCACAGATACGCAGTATTTT. Its translation is CASSLGRRADGTDTQYF.

This clone appeared once. The CDR3 nucleotides are TGTGCCAGCAGCACAAACAGGGGTGGTGGCTACACCTTC. Its protein product is CASSTNRGGGYTF. The rearrangement uses TRBV6-2 or TRBV6-3 and TRBJ1-2; 7 nucleotides align to TRBD1. The V gene's germline CDR1 is MNHEY and CDR2 SVGEGT. The CDR3 sequence is 13 residues long. V dropped 6 bases and J dropped 7; count of bases not matched to a gene: 8.

The CDR3 loop is CASNTRGGRGNTGELFF. For the CDR3, the DNA is TGTGCCAGCAACACTAGGGGAGGAAGAGGGAACACCGGGGAGCTGTTTTTT. V gene TRBV7-2 combines with J gene TRBJ2-2, with D perhaps TRBD2 (6 bases). Germline V gives CDR1 SGHTA, CDR2 FQGNSA. Trimming removed 7 bases from V and 1 base from J, with 19 bases in between. The CDR3 loop spans 17 amino acids.

This chain links TRBV10-1 with TRBJ2-3; D is ambiguous. The CDR3 covers 15 residues. In germline, CDR1 is WNHNN, CDR2 SYGVQD (reference sequence). Trimming shortened V by 3 bases and J by 3 bases, and 13 bases separated the two germline ends. CDR3 DNA: TGCGCCAGCAGTGATACAGTGATAACGACAGATACGCAGTATTTT. Amino acids: CASSDTVITTDTQYF.

This chain joins TRBV7-3 and TRBJ1-1, with D possibly TRBD1 on 5 matching bases. From germline, CDR1 is SGHTA and CDR2 FQGTGA. This CDR3 comprises 14 residues. The V gene lost 0 bases and the J gene lost 5 bases, with 10 bases spanning the gap. Here the CDR3 DNA reads TGTGCCAGCAGCTTAACGTTGGGGGGGACTGAAGCTTTCTTT. Protein sequence: CASSLTLGGTEAFF.

The J gene is TRBJ2-5, the V gene TRBV5-1; 9 bases are a match to TRBD2. The trim removed 1 base at V and 1 base at J, leaving 11 bases unmatched. CDR1 is SGHRS, CDR2 YFSETQ, per germline. The CDR3 has 18 amino acids. The CDR3: CASSLFGSGGSLQETQYF. CDR3 DNA: TGCGCCAGCAGCTTGTTCGGTAGCGGGGGATCGCTCCAAGAGACCCAGTACTTC. The full variable domain, its missing parts supplied by reference TRBV5-1 and TRBJ2-5, is KAGVTQTPRYLIKTRGQQVTLSCSPISGHRSVSWYQQTPGQGLQFLFEYFSETQRNKGNFPGRFSGRQFSNSRSEMNVSTLELGDSALYLCASSLFGSGGSLQETQYFGPGTRLLVL.

This chain connects TRBV9 to TRBJ2-5; D not resolved. CDR3 length equals 13 residues. V lost 8 bases, J lost 4 bases, and 15 bases lay in between. CDR1 SGDLS and CDR2 YYNGEE come from the germline V gene. CDR3 DNA sequence: TGTGCCAGTGGGCCCGCCGGGTTAGAGACCCAGTACTTC. It encodes CASGPAGLETQYF. The full variable domain, with the rest looked up from reference TRBV9 and TRBJ2-5, is DSGVTQTPKHLITATGQRVTLRCSPRSGDLSVYWYQQSLDQGLQFLIQYYNGEERAKGNILERFSAQQFPDLHSELNLSSLELGDSALYFCASGPAGLETQYFGPGTRLLVL.

The chain recombines TRBV2 with TRBJ2-7; a possible D gene is TRBD1 (5 bases). Trimming removed 3 bases at V and 0 bases at J, with 18 bases between. The germline CDR1 and CDR2 sequences are SNHLY and FYNNEI. The CDR3 runs 17 residues. CDR3 sequence: CASSEPNAMDNSYEQYF. Here the CDR3 DNA reads TGTGCCAGCAGTGAGCCCAATGCCATGGACAACTCCTACGAGCAGTACTTC.

This clone was counted between two and nine times. V usage is TRBV10-2 and J usage is TRBJ1-4; D gene ambiguous. V was trimmed by 0 bases and J by 3 bases, leaving 11 bases between them. Germline CDR1 and CDR2: WSHSY and SAAADI. This CDR3 is 16 amino acids long. In nucleotides, the CDR3 is TGCGCCAGCAGTGAGTCGAGGGTGTCTGCTAATGAAAAACTGTTTTTT. This encodes CASSESRVSANEKLFF.

The CDR3 reads CASSQGRGAYEQYF. The CDR3 bases are TGTGCCAGCAGCCAAGGCCGAGGGGCCTACGAGCAGTACTTC. The V and J genes are TRBV3-1 (or the pseudogene TRBV3-2) and TRBJ2-7; the D call may be TRBD1 or TRBD2 (5 bases each). Trimming pared 1 base from V and 2 bases from J, leaving 9 bases between. This CDR3 comprises 14 residues. Germline V gene lookup returns CDR1 LGHDT and CDR2 YNNKEL (reference sequence).

This chain uses TRBV29-1 with TRBJ1-4, with 7 bases that match TRBD1. The trim removed 3 bases at V and 8 bases at J, leaving 6 bases unmatched. Per the germline V gene, CDR1 is SQVTM and CDR2 is ANQGSEA. The CDR3 contains 13 residues. The CDR3: CSVDVTGEEKLFF. DNA for the CDR3: TGCAGCGTTGATGTAACAGGGGAGGAAAAACTGTTTTTT.

The sample holds a few counts of this clone. This chain links TRBV7-9 with TRBJ1-2; 8 bases agree with TRBD1. This CDR3 has 15 amino acids. Losses at the gene ends were 5 bases for V and 6 bases for J; bases not matched to a gene: 11. The germline gives CDR1 SEHNR, CDR2 FQNEAQ (reference sequence). CDR3 sequence reads: CASSRPGQGSDGYTF. For the CDR3, the DNA is TGTGCCAGCAGCCGACCTGGACAGGGAAGTGATGGCTACACCTTC.

A few counts support this clone. This chain connects TRBV6-4 to TRBJ2-6; D ambiguous. Trimming cost V 2 bases and J 0 bases, with 5 bases left between them. The CDR3 is made up of 15 amino acids. Germline V gene data show CDR1 as MRHNA and CDR2 as SNTAGT. The CDR3 region is CASSDGYSGANVLTF. The CDR3 DNA follows: TGTGCCAGCAGTGACGGGTACTCTGGGGCCAACGTCCTGACTTTC.

The J gene is TRBJ1-1, the V gene TRBV5-4; D unclear. Germline CDR1 reads SGHNT; CDR2 reads YYREEE (reference sequence). The V end was cut by 0 bases, the J end by 2 bases, with 8 bases between. CDR3 length: 14 amino acids. The CDR3 reads CASSLGLFNTEAFF. The CDR3 coding sequence is TGTGCCAGCAGCTTGGGGCTATTTAACACTGAAGCTTTCTTT.

This clone was observed a single time. This chain links TRBV10-3 with TRBJ2-7; possibly TRBD1 or TRBD2 for D (5 bases each). CDR1 is ENHRY, CDR2 SYGVKD, per germline. This CDR3 is built from 14 residues. Between the trimmed V and J ends, which lost 11 bases and 0 bases, there was a span of 17 bases. This CDR3 is CAAWPGTDSYEQYF. DNA for the CDR3: TGTGCCGCCTGGCCCGGGACGGACTCCTACGAGCAGTACTTC.

This sequence joins TRBV7-9 and TRBJ1-1; tentative D call: TRBD1 (6 bases). The ends were cut back, 4 bases at V and 6 bases at J, with 12 bases in the middle. The CDR3 has 13 residues. Germline CDR1 is SEHNR and CDR2 is FQNEAQ (reference sequence). The CDR3 bases are TGTGCCAGCAGCTGGTACAGGGTCCCTGAAGCTTTCTTT. This sequence encodes CASSWYRVPEAFF.

This chain joins TRBV2 and TRBJ1-3; D is perhaps TRBD1 (6 bases). The CDR3 runs 14 residues. From germline, CDR1 is SNHLY and CDR2 FYNNEI. Between the trimmed V and J ends, which lost 6 bases and 2 bases, there was a span of 11 bases. CDR3: CASRLQGTGNTIYF. The CDR3 DNA is TGTGCCAGCAGGCTACAGGGTACTGGAAACACCATATATTTT.

The sample holds one count of this clone. This chain joins TRBV9 and TRBJ2-7; 7 bases are a match to TRBD2. Germline V gives CDR1 SGDLS, CDR2 YYNGEE. The ends lost 4 bases at V and 2 bases at J; junction bases unmatched: 3. The CDR3 spans 13 residues. The CDR3 coding sequence is TGTGCCAGCAGCCCCGGGACTACCTACGAGCAGTACTTC. It codes for CASSPGTTYEQYF.